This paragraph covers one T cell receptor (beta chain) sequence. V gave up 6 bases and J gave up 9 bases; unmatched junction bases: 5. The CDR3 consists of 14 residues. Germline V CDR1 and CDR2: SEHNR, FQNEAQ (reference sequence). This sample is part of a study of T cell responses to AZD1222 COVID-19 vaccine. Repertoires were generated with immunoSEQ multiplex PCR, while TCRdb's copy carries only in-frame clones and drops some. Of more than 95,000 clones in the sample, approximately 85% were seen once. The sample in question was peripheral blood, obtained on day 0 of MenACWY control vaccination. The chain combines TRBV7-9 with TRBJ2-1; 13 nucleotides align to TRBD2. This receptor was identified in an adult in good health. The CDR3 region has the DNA TGTGCCAGCAGTTTGACTAGCGGGGGGAGTGAGCAGTTCTTC. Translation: CASSLTSGGSEQFF.